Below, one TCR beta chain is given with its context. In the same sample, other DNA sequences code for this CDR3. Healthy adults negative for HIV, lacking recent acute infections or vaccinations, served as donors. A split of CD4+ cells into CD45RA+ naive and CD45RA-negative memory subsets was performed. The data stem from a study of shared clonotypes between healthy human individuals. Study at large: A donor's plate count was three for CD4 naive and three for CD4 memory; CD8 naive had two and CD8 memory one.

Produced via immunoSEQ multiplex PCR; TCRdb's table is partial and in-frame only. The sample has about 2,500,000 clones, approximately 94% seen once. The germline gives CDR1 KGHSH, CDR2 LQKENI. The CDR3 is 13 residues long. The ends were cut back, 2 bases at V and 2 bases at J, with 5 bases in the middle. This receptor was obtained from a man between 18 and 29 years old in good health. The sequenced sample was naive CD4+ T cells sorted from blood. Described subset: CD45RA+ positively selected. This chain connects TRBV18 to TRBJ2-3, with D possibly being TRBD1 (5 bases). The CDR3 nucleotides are TGTGCCAGCTCACCAGGGGCCACAGATACGCAGTATTTT. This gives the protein CASSPGATDTQYF.